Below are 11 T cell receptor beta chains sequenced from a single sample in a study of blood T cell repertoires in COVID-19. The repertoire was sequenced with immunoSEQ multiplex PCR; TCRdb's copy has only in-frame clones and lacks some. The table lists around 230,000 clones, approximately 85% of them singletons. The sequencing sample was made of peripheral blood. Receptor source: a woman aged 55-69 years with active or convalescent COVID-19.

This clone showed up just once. The CDR3 coding sequence is TGCAGCGTTGAAGATCTCGATTACGGCGGGGTGGGAGGGGGCGAGCAGTACTTC. Translating gives CSVEDLDYGGVGGGEQYF. The chain is built from TRBV29-1 and TRBJ2-7; D is possibly TRBD2 (7 bases). This CDR3 is built from 18 residues. CDR1 SQVTM and CDR2 ANQGSEA come from the germline V gene. Trimming removed 0 bases at V and 6 bases at J, with 27 bases between.

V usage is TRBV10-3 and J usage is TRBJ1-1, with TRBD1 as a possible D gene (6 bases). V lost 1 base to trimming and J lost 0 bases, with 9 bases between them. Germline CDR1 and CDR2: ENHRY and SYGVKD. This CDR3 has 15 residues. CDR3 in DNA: TGTGCCATCAGTGAGTACGGACAGATGAACACTGAAGCTTTCTTT. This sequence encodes CAISEYGQMNTEAFF.

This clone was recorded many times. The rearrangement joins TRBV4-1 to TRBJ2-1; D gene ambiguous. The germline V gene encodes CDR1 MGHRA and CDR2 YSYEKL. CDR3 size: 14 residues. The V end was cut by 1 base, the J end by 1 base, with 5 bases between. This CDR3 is CASSQVKSYNEQFF. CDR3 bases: TGCGCCAGCAGCCAAGTCAAATCCTACAATGAGCAGTTCTTC.

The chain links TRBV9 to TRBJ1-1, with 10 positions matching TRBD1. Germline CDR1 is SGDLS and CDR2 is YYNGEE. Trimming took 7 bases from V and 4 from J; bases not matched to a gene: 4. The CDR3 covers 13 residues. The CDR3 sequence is CASDRGRGTEAFF. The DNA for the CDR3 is TGTGCCAGCGACAGGGGGCGTGGCACTGAAGCTTTCTTT.

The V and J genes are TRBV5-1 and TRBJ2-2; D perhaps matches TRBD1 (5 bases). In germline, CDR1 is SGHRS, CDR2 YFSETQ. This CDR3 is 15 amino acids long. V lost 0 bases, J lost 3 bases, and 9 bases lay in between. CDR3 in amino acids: CASSLGDRDTGELFF. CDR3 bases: TGCGCCAGCAGCTTGGGAGACAGAGACACCGGGGAGCTGTTTTTT.

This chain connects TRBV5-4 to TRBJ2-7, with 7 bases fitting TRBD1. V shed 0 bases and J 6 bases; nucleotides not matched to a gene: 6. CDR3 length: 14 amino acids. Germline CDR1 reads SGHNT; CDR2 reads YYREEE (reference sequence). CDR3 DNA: TGTGCCAGCAGCTTGGAGACAGGGCTTGGCGAGCAGTACTTC. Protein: CASSLETGLGEQYF.

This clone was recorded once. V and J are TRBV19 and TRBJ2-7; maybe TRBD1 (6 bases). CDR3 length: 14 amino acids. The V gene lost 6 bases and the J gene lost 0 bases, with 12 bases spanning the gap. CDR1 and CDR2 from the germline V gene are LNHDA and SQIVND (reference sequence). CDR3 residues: CASRPGQPSYEQYF. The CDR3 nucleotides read TGTGCCAGTAGGCCGGGACAACCCTCCTACGAGCAGTACTTC.

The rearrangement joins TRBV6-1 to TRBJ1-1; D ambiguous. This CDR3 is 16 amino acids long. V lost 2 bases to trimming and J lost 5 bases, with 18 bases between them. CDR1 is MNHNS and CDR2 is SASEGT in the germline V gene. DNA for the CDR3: TGTGCCAGCAGTGAAACCCAGCACAGCGGTCGGACTGAAGCTTTCTTT. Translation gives CASSETQHSGRTEAFF.

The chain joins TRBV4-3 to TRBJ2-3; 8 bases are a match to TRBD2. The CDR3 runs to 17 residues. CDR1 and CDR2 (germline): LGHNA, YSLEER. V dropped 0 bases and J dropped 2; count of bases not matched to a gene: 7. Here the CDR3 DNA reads TGCGCCAGCAGCCAAGATATGGGTAGCGGGGTCACAGATACGCAGTATTTT. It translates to CASSQDMGSGVTDTQYF.

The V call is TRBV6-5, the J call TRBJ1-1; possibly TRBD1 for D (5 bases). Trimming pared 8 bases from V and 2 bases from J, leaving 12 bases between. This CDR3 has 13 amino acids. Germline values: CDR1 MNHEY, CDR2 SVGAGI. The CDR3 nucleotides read TGTGCCAGCCTCGTTGGGGCTAACACTGAAGCTTTCTTT. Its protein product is CASLVGANTEAFF.

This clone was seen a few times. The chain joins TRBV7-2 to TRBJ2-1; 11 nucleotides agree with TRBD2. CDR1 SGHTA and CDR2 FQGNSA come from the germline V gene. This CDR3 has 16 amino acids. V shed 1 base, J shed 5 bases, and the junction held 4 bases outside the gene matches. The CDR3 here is CASSLEGTSGHNEQFF. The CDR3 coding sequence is TGTGCCAGCAGCTTAGAGGGGACTAGCGGCCACAATGAGCAGTTCTTC.